Shown below are 5 T cell receptor beta chains from a single sample sequenced in a study of shared clonotypes between healthy human individuals. Here immunoSEQ multiplex PCR was the method, and the copy in TCRdb shows in-frame clones only, minus some. The sample lists about 490,000 clones; about 79% were seen once. Sequencing was performed on PBMCs. The receptors were sampled from a woman in her thirties or forties in good health. Some clones in this sample may be carry-over from other donors' samples.

The chain carries TRBV29-1 and TRBJ1-4, with no clear D. Trimming took off 7 bases at V and 0 bases at J, with 6 bases between the two ends. Germline CDR1 and CDR2: SQVTM and ANQGSEA. CDR3 length: 12 residues. This chain's CDR3 is CSAITTNEKLFF. The CDR3 nucleotides are TGCAGCGCGATAACAACTAATGAAAAACTGTTTTTT.

The rearrangement joins TRBV19 to TRBJ1-5; TRBD1 agrees at 9 bases. The junction had 8 bases not matched to a gene; V was cut back by 5 bases and J by 6 bases. This CDR3 is 15 amino acids long. Looked up from germline, CDR1 is LNHDA and CDR2 is SQIVND (reference sequence). In nucleotides, the CDR3 is TGTGCCAGTAGTCTTTCGACAGGGGGTGGTCAGCCCCAGCATTTT. Translation: CASSLSTGGGQPQHF.

The genes are TRBV2 and TRBJ2-3; the match to TRBD2 covers 13 bases. Germline trimming cut 6 bases from V and 6 bases from J; bases unmatched to any gene: 9. CDR1 is SNHLY, CDR2 FYNNEI, per germline. The CDR3 consists of 16 residues. The CDR3 DNA sequence: TGTGCCAGCAGCTTCACTAGCGGGAGGGCTGGGGATACGCAGTATTTT. As protein: CASSFTSGRAGDTQYF.

This clone came up many times. J is TRBJ2-1 and V is TRBV10-3; 10 positions agree with TRBD2. Germline V lookup: CDR1 ENHRY, CDR2 SYGVKD. The CDR3 is 15 amino acids. The trim removed 6 bases at V and 1 base at J, leaving 3 bases unmatched. The CDR3: CAIREREGSYNEQFF. The CDR3, as DNA: TGTGCCATCAGGGAGCGGGAGGGTTCCTACAATGAGCAGTTCTTC.

The chain recombines TRBV28 with TRBJ1-5, with 8 bases lining up with TRBD1. Germline V gives CDR1 MDHEN, CDR2 SYDVKM. CDR3 length: 13 residues. With V trimmed by 6 bases and J by 5 bases, 3 bases remained unmatched. The CDR3 DNA reads as TGTGCCAGCAGGGGACAGGCGGATCAGCCCCAGCATTTT. Its protein is CASRGQADQPQHF.